The clone carrying this T cell receptor beta chain was picked up a small number of times. Its specificity is not known. The CDR3 has 17 amino acids. Per germline, CDR1 LGHNA and CDR2 YSLEER. Trimming at V came to 0 bases and at J to 10 bases, leaving 11 bases not matched to a gene. TCRdb passed the 5' RACE reads through MiXCR, listing each CDR3 protein once. The data show some 240,000 distinct CDR3 sequences, with around 5.3% seen just once and roughly 3.3% held by the top ten. This specimen comes from a study of T cells after yellow fever vaccination. Study findings and constraints: Some clonotypes, a small share, were shared between CD4 and CD8 compartments. Reappearance after the booster was observed for most primary-vaccination clones (around 96% CD4, over 75% CD8). Weaker, the secondary response peaked sooner, at day 5 versus 15.

The sample here was CD4+ T cells sorted from PBMCs, taken on the day of the yellow fever booster vaccination. This clonotype originated in a man aged 18 to 35 who received the YFV17D yellow fever vaccine. The chain couples TRBV4-3 to TRBJ2-1; TRBD2 agrees at 11 bases. The CDR3 sequence: CASSQDGVAGGPWEQFF. CDR3 sequence (DNA): TGCGCCAGCAGCCAAGATGGAGTAGCGGGGGGGCCTTGGGAGCAGTTCTTC.